This is a list of T cell receptor beta chains from one sample in a study of T cells in Graves' hyperthyroidism and ophthalmopathy. TCRdb called the multiplex PCR reads again in MiXCR, with one record for every CDR3 protein. The sample lists a few hundred thousand distinct CDR3 sequences, around 14% occurring once. Specimen: blood. Receptors were obtained from a woman in her late teens or twenties with Graves' hyperthyroidism. Each CDR3 is given with its conserved first and last residue. The D gene is left open where the match is weak. Rows give clone size only sometimes, using once, few, many, or a class for an expanded clone.

v_gene: TRBV4-1
d_gene: .
j_gene: TRBJ2-5
abundance: many
CDR3nt: TGCGCCAGCAGCCAAGCGAACAGCCCAGAGACCCAGTACTTC
CDR3aa: CASSQANSPETQYF

v_gene: TRBV11-2
d_gene: .
j_gene: TRBJ1-2
abundance: few
CDR3nt: TGTGCCACTCCCTCTTGGGGTAAGGATGGCTACACCTTC
CDR3aa: CATPSWGKDGYTF

v_gene: TRBV3-1
d_gene: .
j_gene: TRBJ1-2
abundance: many
CDR3nt: TGTGCCAGCAGCGGTGTTTATGGCTACACCTTC
CDR3aa: CASSGVYGYTF

v_gene: TRBV7-9
d_gene: .
j_gene: TRBJ1-2
abundance: .
CDR3nt: TGTGCCAGCAGCTTAGTCGGGGAAGGCTACACCTTC
CDR3aa: CASSLVGEGYTF

v_gene: TRBV5-4
d_gene: .
j_gene: TRBJ2-7
abundance: .
CDR3nt: TGTGCCAGCGCCCAGATCCCTACCTACGAGCAGTACTTC
CDR3aa: CASAQIPTYEQYF

v_gene: TRBV20-1
d_gene: TRBD1
j_gene: TRBJ1-1
abundance: .
CDR3nt: TGCAGTGCTAGGGTTCCCTACCGGGACAGGGGCCGGCTCGGCAACCACGCTGAAGCTTTCTTT
CDR3aa: CSARVPYRDRGRLGNHAEAFF

v_gene: TRBV7-9
d_gene: .
j_gene: TRBJ2-5
abundance: many
CDR3nt: TGTGCCAGCAGCTTTGCTATGCGAGAGACCCAGTACTTC
CDR3aa: CASSFAMRETQYF

v_gene: TRBV7-8
d_gene: TRBD1
j_gene: TRBJ1-2
abundance: few
CDR3nt: TGTGCCAGCAGTCTTCCCGGGACAGGGAGAAGGGGCTACACCTTC
CDR3aa: CASSLPGTGRRGYTF

v_gene: TRBV6-1
d_gene: .
j_gene: TRBJ2-2
abundance: .
CDR3nt: TGTGCCAGCAGTCCCCGAGGGACCTACACCGGGGAGCTGTTTTTT
CDR3aa: CASSPRGTYTGELFF

v_gene: TRBV5-5
d_gene: .
j_gene: TRBJ2-1
abundance: many
CDR3nt: TGTGCCAGCAGCTTGGGTCGGGCGGGATCCTACAATGAGCAGTTCTTC
CDR3aa: CASSLGRAGSYNEQFF

v_gene: TRBV13
d_gene: .
j_gene: TRBJ2-2
abundance: few
CDR3nt: TGTGCCAGCAGCCTACGGGGCGTTCCTCGTACCGGGGAGCTGTTTTTT
CDR3aa: CASSLRGVPRTGELFF

v_gene: TRBV20-1
d_gene: .
j_gene: TRBJ2-6
abundance: .
CDR3nt: TGCAGTGCCACCCCAGGGGTGAGCTCTGGGGCCAACGTCCTGACTTTC
CDR3aa: CSATPGVSSGANVLTF

v_gene: TRBV7-8
d_gene: TRBD1
j_gene: TRBJ2-7
abundance: many
CDR3nt: TGTGCCAGCAGCCCACAGCCGGGACAGGGGGCCTACGAGCAGTACTTC
CDR3aa: CASSPQPGQGAYEQYF

v_gene: TRBV20-1
d_gene: TRBD2
j_gene: TRBJ2-7
abundance: .
CDR3nt: TGCAGTTGCGGGGGGCGGGCGCGCAATGAGCAGTACTTC
CDR3aa: CSCGGRARNEQYF

v_gene: TRBV7-2
d_gene: .
j_gene: TRBJ1-2
abundance: many
CDR3nt: TGTGCCAGCACCCCAGGGGAAAACTATGGCTACACCTTC
CDR3aa: CASTPGENYGYTF

v_gene: TRBV28
d_gene: .
j_gene: TRBJ2-7
abundance: few
CDR3nt: TGTGCCAGCAGTTTAAGGGAGTTCGAGCAGTACTTC
CDR3aa: CASSLREFEQYF

v_gene: TRBV19
d_gene: .
j_gene: TRBJ2-6
abundance: .
CDR3nt: TGTGCCAGTACTTTCTCTGGGGCCAACGTCCTGACTTTC
CDR3aa: CASTFSGANVLTF

v_gene: TRBV28
d_gene: TRBD2
j_gene: TRBJ2-1
abundance: many
CDR3nt: TGTGCCAGCAGGAAACTAGCGGGAGCTTACAATGAGCAGTTCTTC
CDR3aa: CASRKLAGAYNEQFF